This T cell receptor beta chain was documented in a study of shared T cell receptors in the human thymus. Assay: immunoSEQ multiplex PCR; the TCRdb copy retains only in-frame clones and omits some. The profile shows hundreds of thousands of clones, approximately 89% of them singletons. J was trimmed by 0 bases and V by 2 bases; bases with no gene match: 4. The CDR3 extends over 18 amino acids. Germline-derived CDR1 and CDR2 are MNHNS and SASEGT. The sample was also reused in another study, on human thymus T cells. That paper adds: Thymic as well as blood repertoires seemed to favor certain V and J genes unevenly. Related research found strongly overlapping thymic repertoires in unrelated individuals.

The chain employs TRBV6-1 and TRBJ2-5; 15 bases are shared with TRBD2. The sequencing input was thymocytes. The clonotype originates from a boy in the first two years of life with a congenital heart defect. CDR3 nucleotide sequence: TGTGCCAGCAGTGAAAGTGGACTAGCGGGGGGGGACCAAGAGACCCAGTACTTC. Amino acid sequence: CASSESGLAGGDQETQYF.